The T cell receptor (beta chain) described here comes from a study of control samples from healthy donors and cancer patients. There are 14 residues in the CDR3. Germline CDR1 is MNHEY and CDR2 is SVGAGI. V lost 5 bases and J lost 6, with 13 bases in between. The assay was immunoSEQ multiplex PCR, and TCRdb's table has in-frame clones only and misses some. The repertoire consists of approximately 90,000 clones, with more than 75% occurring once and the leading ten covering 20% to 25%. The genes are TRBV6-5 and TRBJ2-2, with D uncertain. Sequencing used blood. This TCR was sampled from a man between 25 and 39 years old in good health. As DNA, the CDR3 is TGTGCCAGCAGTAGACCTGAAATTGCCGGGGAGCTGTTTTTT. This codes for CASSRPEIAGELFF.